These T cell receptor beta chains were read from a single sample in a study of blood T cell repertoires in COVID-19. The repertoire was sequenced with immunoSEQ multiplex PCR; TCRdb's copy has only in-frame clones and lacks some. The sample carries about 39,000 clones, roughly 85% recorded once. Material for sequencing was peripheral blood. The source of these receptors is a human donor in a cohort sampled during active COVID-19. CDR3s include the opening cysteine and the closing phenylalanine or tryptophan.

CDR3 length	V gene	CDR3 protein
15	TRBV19	CASSITQGTIETQYF
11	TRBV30	CAWGRDEKLFF
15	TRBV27	CASSLTGGQGNTIYF
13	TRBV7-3	CASSPQGKVEQFF
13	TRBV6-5	CAILQAVTTEAFF
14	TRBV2	CASSEGLAPYEQYF
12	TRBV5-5	CASSWDRRSAFF
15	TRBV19	CASSIPRGRRETQYF
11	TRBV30	CAWIRAETQYF
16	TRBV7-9	CASSFNSGRDDNEQFF
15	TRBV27	CASSPGLGGSSPLHF